Listed here are 31 T cell receptor beta chains from one sample, sequenced in a study of blood T cell repertoires in COVID-19. Profiling relied on immunoSEQ multiplex PCR, and the TCRdb table lists in-frame clones only, not all of them. This table has hundreds of thousands of clones, 80% to 90% appearing once. Input material: PBMCs or T cells enriched from blood (not recorded which). These receptors were obtained from a young woman who had recovered from COVID-19.

On this clone: One end of the junction fails to match germline, which may point to a read error. The rearrangement links TRBV27 to TRBJ1-1; D is unresolved. Germline V CDR1 and CDR2: MNHEY, SMNVEV (reference sequence). The CDR3 has 11 residues. CDR3 in DNA: TGTGCCAGCAGACTACTTGCTGAGGCTTTCTTT. Residues: CASRLLAEAFF.

The rearrangement uses TRBV3-1 (or the pseudogene TRBV3-2) and TRBJ2-6, with a weak D call TRBD2 (6 bases). V dropped 4 bases and J dropped 1 base, with 14 bases sitting between them. The CDR3 extends over 17 amino acids. Germline CDR1 is LGHDT and CDR2 is YNNKEL (reference sequence). CDR3 region: CASSRTGVMSGANVLTF. The CDR3 nucleotides are TGTGCCAGCAGCCGCACGGGGGTTATGTCTGGGGCCAACGTCCTGACTTTC.

For the CDR3, the DNA is TGTGCCAGCAGCATCATCGGGAACTATGGCTACACCTTC. Its protein product is CASSIIGNYGYTF. The V call is TRBV3-1 (or the pseudogene TRBV3-2), the J call TRBJ1-2, with D unclear. The CDR3 spans 13 residues. Germline V lookup: CDR1 LGHDT, CDR2 YNNKEL (reference sequence). V was pared by 5 bases and J by 2 bases, with 9 bases between.

This CDR3 reads CASSSNPGTGINEKLFF. In nucleotides, the CDR3 is TGTGCCAGCAGCTCCAATCCCGGGACAGGGATCAATGAAAAACTGTTTTTT. The V call is TRBV7-9, the J call TRBJ1-4, with 9 bases matching TRBD1. Trimming took 4 bases from V and 5 from J; bases not matched to a gene: 11. The germline gives CDR1 SEHNR, CDR2 FQNEAQ (reference sequence). CDR3 length: 17 residues.

This chain links TRBV2 with TRBJ2-1; 7 nucleotides line up with TRBD1. The germline CDR1 and CDR2 sequences are SNHLY and FYNNEI. After removal of 6 bases from V and 6 bases from J, the junction contained 5 bases not matched to a gene. The CDR3 runs to 13 residues. CDR3 sequence reads: CASSRQGINEQFF. CDR3 DNA sequence: TGTGCCAGCAGCAGACAGGGTATCAATGAGCAGTTCTTC.

This chain uses TRBV9 with TRBJ1-1; D is perhaps TRBD1 (6 bases). The germline gives CDR1 SGDLS, CDR2 YYNGEE. V was clipped by 3 bases and J by 0 bases, with 9 bases between them. The CDR3 is 14 amino acids. CDR3 sequence (DNA): TGTGCCAGCAGCGGTAGGACAGTGAACACTGAAGCTTTCTTT. This translates into CASSGRTVNTEAFF.

V and J are TRBV5-1 and TRBJ1-1, with a tentative D call TRBD1 (5 bases). With 0 bases removed from V and 8 bases from J, the gap between germline ends came to 11 bases. CDR3 length: 13 residues. Germline values: CDR1 SGHRS, CDR2 YFSETQ. The CDR3 coding sequence is TGCGCCAGCAGCTTGGTGACAGAAGGAGAAGCTTTCTTT. Its translation: CASSLVTEGEAFF.

The chain combines TRBV5-1 with TRBJ1-3, with unresolved D. The V end was cut by 0 bases, the J end by 9 bases, with 16 bases between. Germline V CDR1 and CDR2: SGHRS, YFSETQ. The length of the CDR3 is 15 residues. CDR3 in DNA: TGCGCCAGCAGCTTGGCAGCGGAGTTGGGCAGCACCATATATTTT. It translates to CASSLAAELGSTIYF.

This chain's CDR3 is CASRGGDRRVYEQYF. DNA of the CDR3: TGTGCCAGCAGAGGAGGGGACAGGAGAGTTTACGAGCAGTACTTC. The chain has TRBV7-8 and TRBJ2-7, with 8 bases identical to TRBD1. The CDR3 has 15 amino acids. V was clipped by 6 bases and J by 4 bases; unmatched bases: 11. CDR1 and CDR2 from the germline V gene are SGHVS and FQNEAQ.

J is TRBJ1-2 and V is TRBV18; the match to TRBD1 covers 7 bases. Trimming removed 2 bases from V and 2 bases from J; junction bases left unmatched: 5. The length of the CDR3 is 15 residues. Germline CDR1 reads KGHSH; CDR2 reads LQKENI. CDR3 in DNA: TGTGCCAGCTCACCATCACAGGGGACCAACTATGGCTACACCTTC. Its translation: CASSPSQGTNYGYTF. The variable domain in full, completed from reference TRBV18 and TRBJ1-2, reads NAGVMQNPRHLVRRRGQEARLRCSPMKGHSHVYWYRQLPEEGLKFMVYLQKENIIDESGMPKERFSAEFPKEGPSILRIQQVVRGDSAAYFCASSPSQGTNYGYTFGSGTRLTVV.

The chain has TRBV14 and TRBJ2-5, with TRBD2 identical over 7 bases. The CDR3 covers 15 residues. Germline lookup yields CDR1 SGHDN and CDR2 FVKESK. Trimming removed 0 bases from V and 7 bases from J; junction bases left unmatched: 8. Here the CDR3 DNA reads TGTGCCAGCAGCCAAGATTCTAGCGGTCATCGGACCCAGTACTTC. As protein: CASSQDSSGHRTQYF.

The CDR3 loop reads CASSPDRVSSYEQYF. The CDR3 DNA sequence: TGTGCCAGCTCACCCGACAGGGTGAGCTCCTACGAGCAGTACTTC. The J gene is TRBJ2-7, the V gene TRBV18, with 7 bases lining up with TRBD1. Germline CDR1 is KGHSH and CDR2 is LQKENI. The ends lost 3 bases at V and 0 bases at J; junction bases unmatched: 5. The CDR3 is made up of 15 amino acids.

This clone was seen a single time. The chain carries TRBV2 and TRBJ1-2; 10 bases are shared with TRBD1. The CDR3 runs 17 residues. Germline lookup yields CDR1 SNHLY and CDR2 FYNNEI. V trimming: 11 bases; J trimming: 0 bases; junction bases outside the gene matches: 15. DNA of the CDR3: TGTGCCGGGCACTTACCGGGACAGGGGTTTGCTAACTATGGCTACACCTTC. The encoded protein is CAGHLPGQGFANYGYTF. The full variable domain, in which reference TRBV2 and TRBJ1-2 provide the parts outside the CDR3, is EPEVTQTPSHQVTQMGQEVILRCVPISNHLYFYWYRQILGQKVEFLVSFYNNEISEKSEIFDDQFSVERPDGSNFTLKIRSTKLEDSAMYFCAGHLPGQGFANYGYTFGSGTRLTVV.

This clone was picked up one time. The CDR3 is CASSVRTGFIWQYF. In DNA, the CDR3 is TGTGCCAGCAGTGTTAGGACAGGGTTTATCTGGCAGTACTTC. This chain joins TRBV6-4 and TRBJ2-7; 8 bases align to TRBD1. Germline CDR1 reads MRHNA; CDR2 reads SNTAGT. With 4 bases clipped from V and 9 bases from J, the junction kept 11 bases outside the gene matches. The CDR3 is 14 residues long.

This sequence joins TRBV7-8 and TRBJ2-3; weak D call: TRBD2 (6 bases). Germline V lookup: CDR1 SGHVS, CDR2 FQNEAQ. This CDR3 region has 18 residues. Trimming took off 3 bases at V and 2 bases at J, with 21 bases between the two ends. CDR3 coding DNA: TGTGCCAGCAGCTTGTCGAGTAGGAGCGGGTTTTACACAGATACGCAGTATTTT. Its protein is CASSLSSRSGFYTDTQYF.

This chain joins TRBV18 and TRBJ1-1; 7 nucleotides match TRBD1. The CDR3 is 16 amino acids. Germline CDR1 reads KGHSH; CDR2 reads LQKENI. After removal of 6 bases from V and 1 base from J, the junction contained 11 bases not matched to a gene. Here the CDR3 reads CASSRYRGYKNTEAFF. Here the CDR3 DNA reads TGTGCCAGCTCCCGATACAGGGGCTACAAGAACACTGAAGCTTTCTTT.

This clone was seen just once. J is TRBJ2-1 and V is TRBV5-1, with D maybe TRBD2 (6 bases). Trimming removed 6 bases from V and 6 bases from J, with 10 bases in between. There are 12 residues in the CDR3. Per the germline V gene, CDR1 is SGHRS and CDR2 is YFSETQ. The CDR3 DNA follows: TGCGCCAGCACCCTCGGGGGCAATGAGCAGTTCTTC. Encoded protein: CASTLGGNEQFF.

The chain links TRBV3-1 (or the pseudogene TRBV3-2) to TRBJ1-5; possibly TRBD1 for D (6 bases). CDR1 and CDR2 from the germline V gene are LGHDT and YNNKEL (reference sequence). V gave up 4 bases and J gave up 3 bases, with 10 bases separating them. The CDR3 totals 14 residues. CDR3 in amino acids: CASSLGQINQPQHF. The CDR3, as DNA: TGTGCCAGCAGCCTTGGACAGATCAATCAGCCCCAGCATTTT.

The chain uses TRBV2 and TRBJ1-2, with 7 bases identical to TRBD1. From germline, CDR1 is SNHLY and CDR2 FYNNEI. This CDR3 spans 13 amino acids. The V segment lost 6 bases and the J segment 4 bases; nucleotides outside the gene matches: 5. The CDR3 region is CASRLDRLYGYTF. CDR3 nucleotides: TGTGCCAGCAGATTGGACAGGCTCTATGGCTACACCTTC.

The chain has TRBV4-2 and TRBJ1-5; D is unresolved. The CDR3 spans 15 residues. V gave up 0 bases and J gave up 5 bases, with 11 bases separating them. Per the germline V gene, CDR1 is LGHNA and CDR2 is YNFKEQ. The DNA of the CDR3 is TGTGCCAGCAGCCAAGAGGCACAGTACGATCAGCCCCAGCATTTT. Residues: CASSQEAQYDQPQHF.

This clone is a singleton in its sample. The V call is TRBV5-1, the J call TRBJ2-5; 9 bases agree with TRBD2. Per germline, CDR1 SGHRS and CDR2 YFSETQ. The CDR3 runs 17 residues. V trimming: 0 bases; J trimming: 1 base; junction bases outside the gene matches: 7. In DNA, the CDR3 is TGCGCCAGCAGCTTGGACCTAGCGGGGTTGGGCCAAGAGACCCAGTACTTC. Amino acids: CASSLDLAGLGQETQYF.

This chain joins TRBV11-2 and TRBJ1-4, with 7 bases matching TRBD1. The germline gives CDR1 SGHAT, CDR2 FQNNGV. V shed 5 bases and J 10 bases; nucleotides not matched to a gene: 7. This CDR3 contains 13 residues. The CDR3 protein is CASSTGEKGKLFF. CDR3 nucleotide sequence: TGTGCCAGCAGCACAGGGGAAAAGGGAAAACTGTTTTTT.

The chain is built from TRBV30 and TRBJ1-1; TRBD1 matches 9 bases. CDR3 length equals 12 residues. V lost 8 bases and J lost 4; bases outside the gene matches: 5. CDR1 GTSNPN and CDR2 SVGIG come from the germline V gene (reference sequence). The CDR3 nucleotides read TGTGCCGCCAGACAGGGGGGCACTGAAGCTTTCTTT. Protein: CAARQGGTEAFF.

V usage is TRBV6-5 and J usage is TRBJ1-2, with TRBD1 matching over 8 bases. CDR1 and CDR2 from the germline V gene are MNHEY and SVGAGI. The J segment lost 4 bases and the V segment lost 6 bases, leaving 4 bases of the junction unmatched. There are 13 residues in the CDR3. The CDR3 nucleotides read TGTGCCAGCAGACAGACAGGGGTCTATGGCTACACCTTC. This translates into CASRQTGVYGYTF.

The rearrangement uses TRBV18 and TRBJ2-3; TRBD1 agrees at 11 bases. Germline CDR1 KGHSH, CDR2 LQKENI. V lost 3 bases to trimming and J lost 2 bases; unmatched junction nucleotides: 4. CDR3 length: 16 residues. In DNA, the CDR3 is TGTGCCAGCTCACCTCTAGGACAGGGGGCCACAGATACGCAGTATTTT. It codes for CASSPLGQGATDTQYF.

The chain uses TRBV3-1 (or the pseudogene TRBV3-2) and TRBJ2-2, with 7 bases lining up with TRBD1. The germline V gene has CDR1 LGHDT and CDR2 YNNKEL (reference sequence). V lost 4 bases, J lost 0 bases, and 8 bases stayed unmatched. The CDR3 is 17 amino acids. The chain's CDR3 is CASSPPPGQPNTGELFF. In DNA, the CDR3 is TGTGCCAGCAGCCCACCTCCGGGACAGCCGAACACCGGGGAGCTGTTTTTT.

The CDR3 nucleotides read TGCAGCGTTGAATGGTTTCAGTCTAACTATGGCTACACCTTC. Translating it yields CSVEWFQSNYGYTF. This chain links TRBV29-1 with TRBJ1-2; D unclear. V lost 2 bases, J lost 0 bases, and 10 bases lay in between. In germline, CDR1 is SQVTM, CDR2 ANQGSEA. The CDR3 extends over 14 amino acids.

The V call is TRBV3-1 (or the pseudogene TRBV3-2), the J call TRBJ2-7; 7 bases fit TRBD2. In germline, CDR1 is LGHDT, CDR2 YNNKEL (reference sequence). The CDR3 totals 17 residues. Trimming removed 0 bases from V and 2 bases from J; junction bases left unmatched: 10. CDR3 residues: CASSQDSRRGITYEQYF. The DNA of the CDR3 is TGTGCCAGCAGCCAAGATAGTCGGCGGGGGATAACCTACGAGCAGTACTTC.

The chain employs TRBV6-5 and TRBJ1-2; tentatively, D is TRBD1 (5 bases). The CDR3 spans 14 residues. Germline V gene data show CDR1 as MNHEY and CDR2 as SVGAGI. V was shortened by 5 bases and J by 8 bases, with 18 bases between the two germline ends. This chain's CDR3 is CASSPPEGRGGYTF. CDR3 sequence (DNA): TGTGCCAGCAGTCCCCCGGAAGGACGGGGGGGCTACACCTTC.

This chain joins TRBV5-1 and TRBJ1-1, with TRBD1 as a possible D gene (6 bases). Trimming shortened V by 0 bases and J by 1 base, and 13 bases separated the two germline ends. The germline V gene has CDR1 SGHRS and CDR2 YFSETQ. The CDR3 sequence is 16 residues long. CDR3 DNA sequence: TGCGCCAGCAGCTTGGTAAAGGGGGACGGGAACACTGAAGCTTTCTTT. Its protein is CASSLVKGDGNTEAFF.

This rearrangement joins TRBV3-1 (or the pseudogene TRBV3-2) to TRBJ1-6; D gene unclear. The CDR3 has 14 amino acids. Germline V gene data show CDR1 as LGHDT and CDR2 as YNNKEL (reference sequence). Trimming removed 0 bases from V and 6 bases from J, with 6 bases in between. The CDR3 DNA reads as TGTGCCAGCAGCCAAGATGTCGGTAATTCACCCCTCCACTTT. Translation gives CASSQDVGNSPLHF.